This TCR beta chain was sequenced in a study of T-cell reconstitution after alpha-beta-depleted transplantation in children. This clonotype was counted many times. Preparation of the TCRbeta library used unique molecular identifiers. In TCRdb, the PCR reads were re-called with MiXCR into one record per CDR3 protein. The repertoire holds 150,000 to 200,000 distinct CDR3 sequences, with about 6.8% as singletons. CDR3 length: 14 amino acids. Per the germline V gene, CDR1 is LNHDA and CDR2 is SQIVND (reference sequence). V was pared by 8 bases and J by 9 bases, with 20 bases between. The chain recombines TRBV19 with TRBJ2-1; D perhaps matches TRBD1 (6 bases). This receptor was obtained from a human donor who donated a stem cell graft to a child with Wiskott-Aldrich syndrome. The specimen was PBMCs from the stem cell graft donor, collected from the stem cell graft. CDR3 in amino acids: CASDMGTPYGEQFF. The CDR3 nucleotides read TGTGCCAGTGATATGGGGACACCCTACGGTGAGCAGTTCTTC.